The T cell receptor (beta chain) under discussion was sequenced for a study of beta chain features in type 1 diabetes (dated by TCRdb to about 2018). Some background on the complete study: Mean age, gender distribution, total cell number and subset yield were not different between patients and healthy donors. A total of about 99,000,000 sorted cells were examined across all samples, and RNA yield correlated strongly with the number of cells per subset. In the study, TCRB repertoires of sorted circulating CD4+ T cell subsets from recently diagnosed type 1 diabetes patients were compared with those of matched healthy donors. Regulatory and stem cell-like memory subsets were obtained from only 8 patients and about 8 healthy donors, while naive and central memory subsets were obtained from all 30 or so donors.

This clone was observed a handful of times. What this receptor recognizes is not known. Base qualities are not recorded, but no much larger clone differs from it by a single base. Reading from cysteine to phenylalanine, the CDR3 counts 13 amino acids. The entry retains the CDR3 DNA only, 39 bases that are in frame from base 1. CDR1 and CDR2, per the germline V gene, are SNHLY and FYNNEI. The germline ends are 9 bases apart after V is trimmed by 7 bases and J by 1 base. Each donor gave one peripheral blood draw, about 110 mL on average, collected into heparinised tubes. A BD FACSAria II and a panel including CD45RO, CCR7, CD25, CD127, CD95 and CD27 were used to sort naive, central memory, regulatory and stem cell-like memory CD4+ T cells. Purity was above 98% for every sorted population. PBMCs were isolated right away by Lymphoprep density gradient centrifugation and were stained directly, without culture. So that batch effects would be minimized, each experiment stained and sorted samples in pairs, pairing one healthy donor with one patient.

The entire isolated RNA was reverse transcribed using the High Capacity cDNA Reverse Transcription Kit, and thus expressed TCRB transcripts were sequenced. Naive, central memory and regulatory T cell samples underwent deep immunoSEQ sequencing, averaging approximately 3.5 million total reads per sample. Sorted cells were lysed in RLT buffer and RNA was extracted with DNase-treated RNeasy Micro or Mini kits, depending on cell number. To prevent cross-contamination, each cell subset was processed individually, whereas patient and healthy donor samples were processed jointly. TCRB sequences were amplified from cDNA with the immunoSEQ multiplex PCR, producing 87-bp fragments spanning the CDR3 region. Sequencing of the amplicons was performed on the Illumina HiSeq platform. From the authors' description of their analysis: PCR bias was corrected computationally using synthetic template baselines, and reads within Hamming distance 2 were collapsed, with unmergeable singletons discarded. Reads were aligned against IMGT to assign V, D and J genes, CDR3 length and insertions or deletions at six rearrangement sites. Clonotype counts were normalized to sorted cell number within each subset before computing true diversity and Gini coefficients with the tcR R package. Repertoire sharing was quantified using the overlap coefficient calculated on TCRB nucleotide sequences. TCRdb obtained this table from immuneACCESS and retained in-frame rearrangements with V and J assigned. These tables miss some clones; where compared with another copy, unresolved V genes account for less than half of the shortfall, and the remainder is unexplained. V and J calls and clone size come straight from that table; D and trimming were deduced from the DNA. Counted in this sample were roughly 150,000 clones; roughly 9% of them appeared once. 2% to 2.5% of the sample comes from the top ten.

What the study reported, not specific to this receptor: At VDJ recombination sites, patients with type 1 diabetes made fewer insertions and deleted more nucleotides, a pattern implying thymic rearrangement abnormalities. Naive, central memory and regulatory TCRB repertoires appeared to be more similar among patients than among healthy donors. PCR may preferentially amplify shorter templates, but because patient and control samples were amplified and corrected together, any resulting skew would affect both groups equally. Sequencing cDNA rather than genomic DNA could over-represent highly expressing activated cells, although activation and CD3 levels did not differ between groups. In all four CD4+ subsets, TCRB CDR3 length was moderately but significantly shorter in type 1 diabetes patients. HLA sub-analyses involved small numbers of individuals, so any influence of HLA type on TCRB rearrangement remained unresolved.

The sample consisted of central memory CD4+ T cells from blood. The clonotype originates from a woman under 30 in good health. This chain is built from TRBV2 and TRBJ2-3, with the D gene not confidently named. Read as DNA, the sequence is TGTGCCAGCAATGCGGTACGCACAGATACGCAGTATTTT. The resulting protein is CASNAVRTDTQYF. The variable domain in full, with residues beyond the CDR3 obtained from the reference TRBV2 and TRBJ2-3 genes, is EPEVTQTPSHQVTQMGQEVILRCVPISNHLYFYWYRQILGQKVEFLVSFYNNEISEKSEIFDDQFSVERPDGSNFTLKIRSTKLEDSAMYFCASNAVRTDTQYFGPGTRLTVL.